This T cell receptor (beta chain) comes out of a study of tumor and adjacent non-tumor tissue in lung cancer (dated by TCRdb to between 2018 and 2020). For the wider study: Of the cohort, 11 to 12 patients had adenocarcinoma, 2 had squamous cell carcinoma and 1 had small cell lung cancer. The study compared bulk TCRbeta repertoires between lung tumor tissue and matched distant non-tumor lung tissue from about 14 lung cancer patients. TCRbeta CDR3 sequencing was performed on roughly 32 paired specimens, with one tumor sample and one normal lung sample collected per patient. Ages among the 15 or so patients ranged from roughly 30 to 85 years, there were around 10 men and 5 women, and disease was at TNM stage I to III. In total, sequencing yielded over 95 million productive TCRbeta reads, which works out to an average of around 4.2 million reads per sample.

CDR1 MGHRA and CDR2 YSYEKL are derived from the germline V gene. The germline V and J ends show losses of 2 bases and 4 bases respectively, and no gene match explains 1 base of the junction. The CDR3 has 13 amino acids, counting the end cysteine and phenylalanine. Only the CDR3 part of the read is kept: 39 bases, read in frame from the first base. RNA was isolated from bulk unsorted tissue, and RNA quality was assessed with a NanoDrop ND-1000 and an Agilent 2100. All donors had newly diagnosed lung cancer, had not received prior chemotherapy, and were admitted for thoracic surgery in China between August and November 2014. Patients with previous radiotherapy or chemotherapy, or with another concurrent cancer, were excluded from the study. Surgical tissue pieces of about 1-2.3 cm3 were preserved in RNAlater solution and stored at -80 °C until use. The library was prepared using multiplex PCR. Sequencing took place on an Illumina HiSeq 2500. TCRbeta libraries were constructed through three rounds of nested PCR with primers (Table S4) according to protocols modified from ARM-PCR. Before sequencing, PCR products in the 200-500 bp range were cut out of the gel and cleaned up using the QIAquick gel extraction kit. From the authors' description of their analysis: Trimmomatic was used to clean the reads, FLASH was used to merge the reads into complete CDR3 sequences, and MiTCR was used to assign the reads to V(D)J germline segments. VDJtools was used to compute clonal diversity as the inverse Simpson's index. In-frame sequences without a premature stop codon were defined as productive reads. TCRdb reanalyzed the raw reads on its own, using fastp at Q25 for trimming and MiXCR for clone calling, and kept in-frame beta chains. Under each unique CDR3 protein, matching rows form one entry showing the most common genes and DNA. The V and J calls shown here were made by TCRdb, not taken from the authors' results. The sample yields more than 70,000 distinct CDR3 sequences; around three fifths were counted once. The ten largest clones add up to about 15% of the sample.

This clonotype was detected ten times or more. Its antigen remains undetermined. Nothing much larger sits one base from this clone, and base qualities are not available. The paper as a whole reports these results and caveats: Only approximately 16 patients were included in the cohort, and the need for larger samples and more detailed clinical data was noted by the authors. The top 100 clones made up a significantly larger cumulative share of the repertoire in normal lung than in tumor tissue. The sequencing platform is not named in the methods, and unique molecular identifiers are not mentioned. Tumor tissue showed significantly greater TCR diversity (inverse Simpson) than normal lung tissue (approximately 400 vs 170, P = 0.0075, Mann-Whitney U test). Significantly higher TCR diversity was found in younger patients, and higher tumor TCR diversity was associated with shorter overall and disease-free survival. Peripheral blood was not sequenced, so blood TCRbeta repertoires in these lung cancer patients were not examined.

The sample was lung tumor tissue. This clonotype was sampled from a man between 65 and 85 years old with non-small cell lung cancer. Recombination connected TRBV4-1 to TRBJ2-7, with 8 bases aligning to TRBD1. The nucleotides are TGCGCCAGCAGCCAATGGACAGGGTACGAGCAGTACTTC. The encoded protein is CASSQWTGYEQYF.